Sequencing of this T cell receptor beta chain was carried out in a study of blood T cell repertoires in COVID-19. Germline CDR1 is MNHNY and CDR2 is SVGAGI (reference sequence). The V gene end was trimmed by 8 bases and the J gene end by 5 bases; junction bases not matched to a gene: 8. The CDR3 runs 13 residues. Data came from immunoSEQ multiplex PCR; TCRdb stores just in-frame clones and leaves some out. The sample includes about 80,000 clones, over 80% of them seen just once. The source material was peripheral blood. This sequence originates from a human donor in a cohort sampled during active COVID-19. This sequence joins TRBV6-6 and TRBJ2-7, with TRBD1 identical over 8 bases. The CDR3 protein is CASGGQVGNEQYF. CDR3 in DNA: TGTGCCAGCGGGGGACAGGTGGGAAACGAGCAGTACTTC.